One sample yielded the 20 T cell receptor beta chains listed below, sequenced in a study of blood T cells in healthy people across ages. Then a second PCR, running roughly 7 to 11 cycles, was carried out with a sample-barcoded 5' primer and a J-beta primer mix. Each CDR3 protein gets one entry after TCRdb re-called the 5' RACE reads with MiXCR. The data show 1.5 million to 2 million distinct CDR3 sequences, around 40% seen once. The sequenced sample was blood. Receptors were obtained from a human donor in good health.

The V call is TRBV4-3, the J call TRBJ1-2; D might be TRBD1 (6 bases). The CDR3 loop spans 14 amino acids. Looked up from germline, CDR1 is LGHNA and CDR2 is YSLEER. V was shortened by 4 bases and J by 7 bases, with 16 bases between the two germline ends. The chain's CDR3 is CASSRIGQRGGYTF. The CDR3 nucleotides are TGCGCCAGCAGCCGGATCGGACAGAGAGGTGGCTACACCTTC.

This chain links TRBV29-1 with TRBJ1-1; 7 bases fit TRBD1. The CDR3 runs 12 residues. From germline, CDR1 is SQVTM and CDR2 ANQGSEA. The junction had 3 bases not matched to a gene; V was cut back by 7 bases and J by 1 base. The DNA of the CDR3 is TGCAGCGGATACAGGGGGAACACTGAAGCTTTCTTT. Protein sequence: CSGYRGNTEAFF.

This clonotype has a count of ten or more. This sequence joins TRBV6-2 or TRBV6-3 and TRBJ2-6; D is unresolved. Trimming took 4 bases from V and 4 from J, leaving 8 bases between them. The CDR3 has 14 residues. Per the germline V gene, CDR1 is MNHEY and CDR2 is SVGEGT. The CDR3 DNA reads as TGTGCCAGCAGTTTACGCCCAGGGGCCAACGTCCTGACTTTC. It yields the protein CASSLRPGANVLTF.

This clonotype occurred a few times. This sequence joins TRBV15 and TRBJ1-5; D may be TRBD1 (5 bases). In germline, CDR1 is LNHNV, CDR2 YYDKDF (reference sequence). The CDR3 spans 14 residues. Trimming shortened V by 0 bases and J by 6 bases, and 9 bases separated the two germline ends. For the CDR3, the DNA is TGTGCCACCAGCAGAGAGGGGGGTTCTCAGCCCCAGCATTTT. It encodes CATSREGGSQPQHF.

Points on this clonotype: One junction end does not reproduce the germline sequence, and a read error may be involved. The chain employs TRBV29-1 and TRBJ1-1; no firm D call. There are 12 residues in the CDR3. Germline values: CDR1 SQVTM, CDR2 ANQGSEA. CDR3 residues: CSVQSGTAETFF. In nucleotides, the CDR3 is TGCAGCGTCCAGAGCGGTACGGCTGAAACTTTCTTT.

Here the CDR3 DNA reads TGTGCCAGCAGCCACTTTGGGGCCAACGTCCTGACTTTC. It encodes CASSHFGANVLTF. J is TRBJ2-6 and V is TRBV7-2; D uncertain. There are 13 residues in the CDR3. Germline V gene lookup returns CDR1 SGHTA and CDR2 FQGNSA. Trimming pared 5 bases from V and 3 bases from J, leaving 5 bases between.

The chain joins TRBV12-3 or TRBV12-4 to TRBJ2-2, with D unresolved. This CDR3 has 12 residues. V lost 2 bases, J lost 8 bases, and 6 bases lay in between. CDR3 residues: CASSLTRGELFF. The CDR3 bases are TGTGCCAGCAGTTTAACCCGAGGGGAGCTGTTTTTT.

V is TRBV20-1 and J is TRBJ1-4; TRBD1 matches at 7 bases. V lost 5 bases to trimming and J lost 6 bases; unmatched junction nucleotides: 9. The CDR3 is made up of 14 amino acids. The germline CDR1 and CDR2 sequences are DFQATT and SNEGSKA (reference sequence). The CDR3 loop is CSAFSGGRDEKLFF. The CDR3 nucleotides read TGCAGTGCTTTCTCAGGGGGAAGGGATGAAAAACTGTTTTTT.

The chain has TRBV5-1 and TRBJ1-1; 7 bases fit TRBD1. V dropped 2 bases and J dropped 4; count of bases not matched to a gene: 2. Per the germline V gene, CDR1 is SGHRS and CDR2 is YFSETQ. The CDR3 has 13 amino acids. The CDR3 here is CASSFGQVTEAFF. The CDR3 DNA is TGCGCCAGCAGCTTCGGACAGGTCACTGAAGCTTTCTTT.

Concerning this clonotype itself: Germline is not matched at one junction end, which may reflect a read error. The rearrangement links TRBV2 to TRBJ1-2; no definite D call. The CDR3 is made up of 14 amino acids. The germline V gene encodes CDR1 SNHLY and CDR2 FYNNEI. The CDR3 sequence: CASSRFDIYDGCTF. The CDR3 DNA is TGTGCCAGCAGTCGCTTCGACATTTACGATGGCTGCACCTTC.

This clonotype showed up many times. One junction end disagrees with the germline gene, perhaps due to a read error. The chain links TRBV5-1 to TRBJ2-7, with D possibly TRBD2 on 5 matching bases. Germline CDR1 and CDR2: SGHRS and YFSETQ. The CDR3 is 13 amino acids. CDR3 DNA sequence: TGTGCCAGCAGCCTTTCGAGGGACTACGAGCAGTACTTC. This gives the protein CASSLSRDYEQYF.

This sequence joins TRBV2 and TRBJ2-1; D unresolved. Germline CDR1 and CDR2: SNHLY and FYNNEI. This CDR3 comprises 13 residues. V lost 7 bases, J lost 6 bases, and 13 bases lay in between. The CDR3 bases are TGTGCCAGCATGACTGAGTTACCCAATGAGCAGTTCTTC. Translated, it gives CASMTELPNEQFF.

This clonotype was detected only a few times. The V gene is TRBV4-2, the J gene TRBJ2-7; D gene ambiguous. This CDR3 is 15 amino acids long. In germline, CDR1 is LGHNA, CDR2 YNFKEQ. The V gene lost 1 base and the J gene lost 2 bases, with 12 bases spanning the gap. DNA of the CDR3: TGTGCCAGCAGCCAAGGCCGGGTATCCCCCTACGAGCAGTACTTC. It codes for CASSQGRVSPYEQYF.

With regard to this clonotype: The DNA is omitted, as the CDR3 cannot be located on it reliably, and the CDR3 follows TCRdb's listing. V usage is TRBV11-1 and J usage is TRBJ1-3. The CDR3 region is 21 residues in length, termini included. Looked up from germline, CDR1 is SGHAT and CDR2 is FQDESV (reference sequence). This chain's CDR3 is CASSPRTGEGEQYFGPGTIYF.

The CDR3 reads CASSVHRGTGEQYF. Written as DNA, the CDR3 is TGTGCCAGCAGCGTTCACAGGGGCACGGGGGAGCAGTACTTC. This chain links TRBV9 with TRBJ2-7, with 7 bases that match TRBD1. Unmatched junction bases numbered 9, after V lost 2 bases and J lost 7 bases. The CDR3 runs 14 residues. The germline V gene has CDR1 SGDLS and CDR2 YYNGEE. The whole variable domain, filled in from reference TRBV9 and TRBJ2-7, reads DSGVTQTPKHLITATGQRVTLRCSPRSGDLSVYWYQQSLDQGLQFLIQYYNGEERAKGNILERFSAQQFPDLHSELNLSSLELGDSALYFCASSVHRGTGEQYFGPGTRLTVT.

This chain links TRBV7-2 with TRBJ2-1; 9 bases match TRBD1. The CDR3 runs to 15 residues. Per germline, CDR1 SGHTA and CDR2 FQGNSA. V lost 4 bases and J lost 7; bases outside the gene matches: 8. Here the CDR3 reads CASSYDRGVWNEQFF. Written as DNA, the CDR3 is TGTGCCAGCAGCTATGACAGGGGGGTTTGGAATGAGCAGTTCTTC.

The table lists this clonotype with a few counts. V gene TRBV10-3 combines with J gene TRBJ2-1; 11 nucleotides line up with TRBD2. CDR1 is ENHRY, CDR2 SYGVKD, per germline. The V gene end was trimmed by 1 base and the J gene end by 7 bases; junction bases not matched to a gene: 9. This CDR3 contains 17 residues. CDR3 nucleotides: TGTGCCATCAGTGAGTTTCTTAGCGGGGGGGCCAGGAATGAGCAGTTCTTC. Protein product: CAISEFLSGGARNEQFF.

This clonotype came up a few times. This sequence joins TRBV20-1 and TRBJ2-7, with no clear D. CDR1 and CDR2 (germline): DFQATT, SNEGSKA (reference sequence). V dropped 0 bases and J dropped 3 bases, with 12 bases sitting between them. CDR3 size: 14 residues. In DNA form, the CDR3 reads TGCAGTGCTAGAGATCGGATAGGGTACTACGAGCAGTACTTC. Its translation is CSARDRIGYYEQYF.

This clonotype was observed many times. The genes are TRBV20-1 and TRBJ2-5; D might be TRBD1 (5 bases). CDR1 is DFQATT, CDR2 SNEGSKA, per germline (reference sequence). Deletions cut 6 bases from V and 1 base from J, with 9 bases between. This CDR3 spans 12 amino acids. The CDR3 nucleotides read TGCAGTGCGAGACAGCTCCAAGAGACCCAGTACTTC. As protein: CSARQLQETQYF.

This clonotype was found a few times. The chain combines TRBV5-1 with TRBJ1-6; 7 nucleotides match TRBD1. Germline CDR1 SGHRS, CDR2 YFSETQ. Trimming cost V 2 bases and J 8 bases; bases outside gene matches: 4. This CDR3 contains 14 residues. CDR3 amino acids: CASSFTGEDSPLHF. CDR3 nucleotides: TGCGCCAGCAGCTTTACAGGGGAGGATTCACCCCTCCACTTT.